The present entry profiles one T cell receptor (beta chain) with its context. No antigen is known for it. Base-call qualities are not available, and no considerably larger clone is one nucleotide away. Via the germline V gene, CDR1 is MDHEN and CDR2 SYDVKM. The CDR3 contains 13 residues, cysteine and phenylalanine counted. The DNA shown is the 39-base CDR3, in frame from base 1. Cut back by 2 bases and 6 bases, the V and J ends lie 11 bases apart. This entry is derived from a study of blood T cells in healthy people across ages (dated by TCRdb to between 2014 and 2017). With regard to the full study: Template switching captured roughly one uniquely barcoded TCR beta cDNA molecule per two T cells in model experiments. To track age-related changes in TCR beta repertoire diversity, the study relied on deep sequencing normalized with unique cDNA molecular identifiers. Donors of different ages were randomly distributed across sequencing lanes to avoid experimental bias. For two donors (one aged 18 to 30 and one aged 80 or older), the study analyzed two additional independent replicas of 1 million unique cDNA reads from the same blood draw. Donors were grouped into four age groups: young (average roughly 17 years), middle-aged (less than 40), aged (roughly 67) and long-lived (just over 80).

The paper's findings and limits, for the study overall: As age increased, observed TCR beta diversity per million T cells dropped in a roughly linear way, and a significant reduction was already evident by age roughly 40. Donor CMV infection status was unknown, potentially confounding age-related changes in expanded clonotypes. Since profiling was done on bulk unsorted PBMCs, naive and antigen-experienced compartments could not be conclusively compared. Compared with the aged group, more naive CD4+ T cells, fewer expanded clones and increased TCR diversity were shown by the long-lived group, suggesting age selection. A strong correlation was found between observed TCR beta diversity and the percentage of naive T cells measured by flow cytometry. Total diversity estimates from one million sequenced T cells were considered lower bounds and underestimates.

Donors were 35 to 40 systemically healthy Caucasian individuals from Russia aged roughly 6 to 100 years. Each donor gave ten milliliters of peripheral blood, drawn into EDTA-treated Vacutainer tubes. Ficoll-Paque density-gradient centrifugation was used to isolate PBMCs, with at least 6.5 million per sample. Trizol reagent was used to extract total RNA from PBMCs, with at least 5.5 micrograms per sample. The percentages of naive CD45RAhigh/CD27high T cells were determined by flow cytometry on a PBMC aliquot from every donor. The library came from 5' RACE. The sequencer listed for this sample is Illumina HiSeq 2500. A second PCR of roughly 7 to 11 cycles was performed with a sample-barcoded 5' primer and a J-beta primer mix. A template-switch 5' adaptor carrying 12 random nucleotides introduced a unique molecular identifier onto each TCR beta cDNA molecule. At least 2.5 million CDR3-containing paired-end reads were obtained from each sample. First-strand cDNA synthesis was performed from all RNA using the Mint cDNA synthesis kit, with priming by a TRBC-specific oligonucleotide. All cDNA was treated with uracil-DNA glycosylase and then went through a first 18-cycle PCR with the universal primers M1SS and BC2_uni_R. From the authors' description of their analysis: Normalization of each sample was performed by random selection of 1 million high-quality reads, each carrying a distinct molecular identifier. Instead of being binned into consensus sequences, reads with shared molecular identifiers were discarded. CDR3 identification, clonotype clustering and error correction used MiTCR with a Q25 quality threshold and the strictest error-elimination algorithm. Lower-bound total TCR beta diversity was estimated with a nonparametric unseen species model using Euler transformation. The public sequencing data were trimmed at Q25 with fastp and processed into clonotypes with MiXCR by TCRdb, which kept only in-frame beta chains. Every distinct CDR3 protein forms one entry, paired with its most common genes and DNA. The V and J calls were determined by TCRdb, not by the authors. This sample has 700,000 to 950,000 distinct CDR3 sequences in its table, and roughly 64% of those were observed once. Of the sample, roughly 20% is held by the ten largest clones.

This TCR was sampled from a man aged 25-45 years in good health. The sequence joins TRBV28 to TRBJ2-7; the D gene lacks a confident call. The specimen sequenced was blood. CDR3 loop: CASSLGLESEQYF. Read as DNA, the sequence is TGTGCCAGCAGTTTAGGGCTAGAATCCGAGCAGTACTTC. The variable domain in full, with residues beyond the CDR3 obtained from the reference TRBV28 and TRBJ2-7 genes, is DVKVTQSSRYLVKRTGEKVFLECVQDMDHENMFWYRQDPGLGLRLIYFSYDVKMKEKGDIPEGYSVSREKKERFSLILESASTNQTSMYLCASSLGLESEQYFGPGTRLTVT.